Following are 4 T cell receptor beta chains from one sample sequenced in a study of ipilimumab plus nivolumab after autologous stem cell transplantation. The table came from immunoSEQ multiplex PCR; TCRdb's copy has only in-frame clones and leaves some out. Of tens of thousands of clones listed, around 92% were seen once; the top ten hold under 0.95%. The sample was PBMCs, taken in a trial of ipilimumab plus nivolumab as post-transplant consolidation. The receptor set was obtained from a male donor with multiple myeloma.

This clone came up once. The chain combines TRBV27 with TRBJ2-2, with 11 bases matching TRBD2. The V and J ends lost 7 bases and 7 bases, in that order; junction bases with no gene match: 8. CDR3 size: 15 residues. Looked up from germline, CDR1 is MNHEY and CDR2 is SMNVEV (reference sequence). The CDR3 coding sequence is TGTGCCAGCACTCCGTCCGGGACTAGCGGCGGGGAGCTGTTTTTT. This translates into CASTPSGTSGGELFF.

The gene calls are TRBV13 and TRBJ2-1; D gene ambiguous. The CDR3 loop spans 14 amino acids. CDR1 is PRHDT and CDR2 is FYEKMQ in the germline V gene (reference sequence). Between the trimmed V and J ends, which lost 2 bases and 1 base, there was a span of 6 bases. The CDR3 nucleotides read TGTGCCAGCAGCTTATATGGTTCCTACAATGAGCAGTTCTTC. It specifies CASSLYGSYNEQFF.

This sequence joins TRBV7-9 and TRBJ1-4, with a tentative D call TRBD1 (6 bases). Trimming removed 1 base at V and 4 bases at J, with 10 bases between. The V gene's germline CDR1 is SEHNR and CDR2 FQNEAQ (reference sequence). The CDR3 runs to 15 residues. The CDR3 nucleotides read TGTGCCAGCAGCTTAGTGGACAGCCTTAATGAAAAACTGTTTTTT. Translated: CASSLVDSLNEKLFF.

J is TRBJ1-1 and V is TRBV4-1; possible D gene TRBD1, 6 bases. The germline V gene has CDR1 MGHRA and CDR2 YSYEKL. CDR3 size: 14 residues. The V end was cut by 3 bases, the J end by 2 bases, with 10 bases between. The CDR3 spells CASSHGTPNTEAFF. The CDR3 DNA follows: TGCGCCAGCAGCCATGGGACACCAAACACTGAAGCTTTCTTT.